This T cell receptor beta chain is drawn from a study of primary melanoma T cells and metastatic recurrence (TCRdb year 2020). A note on the overall study: The cohort consisted of about 200 primary melanomas of stage T2 to T4, each more than 1 mm thick. The study examined whether T-cell fraction and T-cell repertoire clonality in primary melanoma tumors predicted patient outcome. The T-cell fraction measured by TCR beta sequencing was compared against progression-free survival as the clinical outcome. The sequencing-derived T-cell fraction was compared with histopathological grading of tumor-infiltrating lymphocytes.

A remark on this clone: Its target antigen remains unknown. Within one base of it there is no much larger clone, and no base qualities were kept.

Study-level results and caveats: The authors framed an effective T-cell-mediated antitumor response in primary melanoma only as a suggestion, not a demonstrated mechanism. Progression-free survival was reportedly predicted by the tumor T-cell fraction independently of age, mitotic rate, ulceration and thickness. Protection appeared to be conferred by a T-cell fraction above 20% regardless of ulceration status, mitotic rate or nodal disease. Reportedly, adding T-cell fraction to tumor thickness improved progression-free survival prediction more than adding any other histopathological variable did.

Including cysteine and phenylalanine, the CDR3 has 16 amino acids. Only the CDR3 region is kept as DNA, spanning 48 bases read in frame from base 1. The germline V gene sets CDR1 to SGHRS and CDR2 to YFSETQ. V is pared back by 4 bases and J by 0 bases, with 13 bases lying between the germline termini. The patients had surgically resected primary melanoma that was considered potentially curable but at risk of metastatic recurrence. The library was made by the immunoSEQ multiplex PCR assay. High-throughput sequencing of the T-cell receptor beta chain was performed on primary melanoma tumor tissue. Processing in the source paper ran as follows. Repertoire analyses included TCRB CDR3 sharing between samples and the distribution of insertions and deletions. A gradient-boosted model ranked the predictive value of the T-cell fraction against histopathological variables. This is the immuneACCESS table as TCRdb keeps it, with only in-frame sequences that have V and J called. A part of the clones is gone; compared with another copy, unresolved V genes explain less than half, and the rest is unexplained. V, J and clone size were drawn from that table, and D and trimming were deduced from the DNA. This sample lists more than 90 clones; around 94% were detected once. 13% to 15% of the sample belongs to the ten largest clones.

The source is a human donor with melanoma. The source material was melanoma tumor tissue. Recombination connected TRBV5-1 to TRBJ2-2; possibly the D gene is TRBD1, per 6 matching bases. The CDR3 region has the sequence CASSVRPGANTGELFF. The nucleotide sequence is given as TGCGCCAGCAGCGTTAGGCCAGGGGCGAACACCGGGGAGCTGTTTTTT.